A selection of T cell receptor beta chains follows, all from one sample in a study of blood T cell repertoires in COVID-19. Clones were read by immunoSEQ multiplex PCR, and TCRdb kept only the in-frame ones, dropping some. The sample comprises 200,000 to 300,000 clones, over 70% of which are singletons, and 27% rests with the top ten. Sample: peripheral blood. These receptors were taken from a man in his forties with acute or convalescent COVID-19. Both conserved end residues are part of each CDR3. Each record gives: V gene, D gene, CDR3 length, J gene, clone size, CDR3 DNA, CDR3 protein. A D gene is named only where the DNA matches it firmly. Size values are once, few and many counts, or a class for expanded clones, and some rows have none.

TRBV18	.	12	TRBJ2-2	.	TGTGCCAGCTCAGGCCGCACCGGGGAGCTGTTTTTT	CASSGRTGELFF
TRBV13	.	14	TRBJ1-2	.	TGTGCCAGCAGACCCTCCTGGGGGGACTATGGCTACACCTTC	CASRPSWGDYGYTF
TRBV10-1	TRBD1	16	TRBJ2-1	.	TGCGCCAGCAGTGAGTTAACAGGGGGGTCCTACAATGAGCAGTTCTTC	CASSELTGGSYNEQFF
TRBV7-3	.	13	TRBJ2-7	few	TGTGCCAGCAGTTTAACAGGGAGTGGCGAGCAGTACTTC	CASSLTGSGEQYF
TRBV4-3	.	15	TRBJ2-5	.	TGCGCCAGCAGCCAAGATCTGGGGCGGAAAGAGACCCAGTACTTC	CASSQDLGRKETQYF
TRBV2	.	13	TRBJ2-7	once	TGTGCCAGCAGTGAAGATCACCTCGGCGAGCAGTACTTC	CASSEDHLGEQYF
TRBV3-1/TRBV3-2	.	15	TRBJ1-1	.	TGTGCCAGCAGCCAGGACACGGAAGCGAACACTGAAGCTTTCTTT	CASSQDTEANTEAFF
TRBV5-6	.	14	TRBJ2-1	.	TGTGCCAGCAGCGTAGGGGAAGCCTACAATGAGCAGTTCTTC	CASSVGEAYNEQFF
TRBV6-2/TRBV6-3	TRBD1	15	TRBJ2-7	.	TGTGCCAGCAGTTACTCGACAGGGGATGGGTACGAGCAGTACTTC	CASSYSTGDGYEQYF
TRBV27	.	17	TRBJ1-4	.	TGTGCCAGCAGTTCCACCAGCCGGGACACACGGTTCGGTAGACTGTTTTTT	CASSSTSRDTRFGRLFF
TRBV11-2	TRBD1	15	TRBJ2-5	.	TGTGCCAGCAGCCCCGGGACAGGGTATCAAGAGACCCAGTACTTC	CASSPGTGYQETQYF
TRBV29-1	.	12	TRBJ1-1	.	TGCAGCGTAGCCCCTGTGAACACTGAAGCTTTCTTT	CSVAPVNTEAFF
TRBV5-4	.	13	TRBJ2-3	.	TGTGCCAGCAGCCCGATTGGGGCGGATACGCAGTATTTT	CASSPIGADTQYF
TRBV7-9	TRBD2	14	TRBJ2-7	once	TGTGCCAGCAGCTATATAGCGGGGGGTGGCGAGCAGTACTTC	CASSYIAGGGEQYF
TRBV3-1/TRBV3-2	.	15	TRBJ2-3	few	TGTGCCAGCAGCCTTAGCGGAGCTAGCACAGATACGCAGTATTTT	CASSLSGASTDTQYF
TRBV20-1	.	11	TRBJ2-2	.	TGCAGTGCTAGCGGTACCGGGGAGCTGTTTTTT	CSASGTGELFF
TRBV7-9	.	11	TRBJ1-1	once	TGTGCCACCAAACTCAACACTGAAGCTTTCTTT	CATKLNTEAFF
TRBV9	.	14	TRBJ2-3	.	TGTGCCAGCAGCGTAGCTCGGGGAACAGATACGCAGTATTTT	CASSVARGTDTQYF
TRBV11-1	TRBD1	16	TRBJ1-1	.	TGTGCCAGCAGTCATCAGGGGGTAGTGGCAAACACTGAAGCTTTCTTT	CASSHQGVVANTEAFF
TRBV12-3/TRBV12-4	TRBD1	13	TRBJ1-2	.	TGTGCCAGCAGTCCGGGACAGGGGAGTGGCTACACCTTC	CASSPGQGSGYTF
TRBV19	.	17	TRBJ2-6	.	TGTGCCACGACGACAGAACCCTCTAGCTCTGGGGCCAACGTCCTGACTTTC	CATTTEPSSSGANVLTF
TRBV18	.	16	TRBJ1-1	.	TGTGCCAGCTCACCTGCGCCAGGGAGGATGAACACTGAAGCTTTCTTT	CASSPAPGRMNTEAFF
TRBV4-3	TRBD2	15	TRBJ2-2	.	TGCGCCAGCAGCCAAGGTAGCGGGAGTCTACGGGAGCTGTTTTTT	CASSQGSGSLRELFF
TRBV30	TRBD2	16	TRBJ2-3	.	TGTGCCTGGAGTGTAGTAGCGGGAGCGGGGACAGATACGCAGTATTTT	CAWSVVAGAGTDTQYF
TRBV7-2	TRBD1	17	TRBJ2-5	.	TGTGCCAGCAGCGGTTCGGGACAGACTATACGAAAAGAGACCCAGTACTTC	CASSGSGQTIRKETQYF
TRBV29-1	TRBD1	15	TRBJ2-3	.	TGCAGCGTTGAAGGCTTGACAGGGAGCACAGATACGCAGTATTTT	CSVEGLTGSTDTQYF
TRBV2	.	14	TRBJ2-3	.	TGTGCCAGCAAGTCGCGGAGCGGCACAGATACGCAGTATTTT	CASKSRSGTDTQYF
TRBV11-2	.	14	TRBJ2-2	.	TGTGCCAGCAGCTTAGATGGGCGGGTGGGGGAGCTGTTTTTT	CASSLDGRVGELFF
TRBV12-5	.	14	TRBJ1-2	.	TGTGCTAGTGGTTCCCAGGGACTACTATATGGCTACACCTTC	CASGSQGLLYGYTF
TRBV29-1	.	12	TRBJ1-1	.	TGCAGCGTTGAAGAGGCTGGCACTGAAGCTTTCTTT	CSVEEAGTEAFF
TRBV18	TRBD1	14	TRBJ2-7	.	TGTGCCAGCTCACCCCCGACAGGGTTCCACGAGCAGTACTTC	CASSPPTGFHEQYF
TRBV14	TRBD1	16	TRBJ2-7	.	TGTGCCAGCAGCCAAGATTTTAGGGGGCTAGTCTACGAGCAGTACTTC	CASSQDFRGLVYEQYF
TRBV6-5	.	15	TRBJ1-4	.	TGTGCCAGCAGTTTACAGGGCGAGAGAGATGAAAAACTGTTTTTT	CASSLQGERDEKLFF
TRBV4-3	TRBD1	14	TRBJ2-7	.	TGCGCCAGCAGCCCGGGACAGGGGTGGTACGAGCAGTACTTC	CASSPGQGWYEQYF
TRBV6-5	.	13	TRBJ1-2	once	TGTGCCAGCAGTTACGCGGACAGCTATGGCTACACCTTC	CASSYADSYGYTF
TRBV10-2	TRBD2	14	TRBJ2-7	once	TGCGCCAGCCGAGGGGGACTAGGGGAGAACGAGCAGTACTTC	CASRGGLGENEQYF
TRBV9	.	14	TRBJ1-3	.	TGTGCCAGCAACAAACAGGGTATTGGAAACACCATATATTTT	CASNKQGIGNTIYF
TRBV25-1	.	13	TRBJ2-1	.	TGTGCCAGCAGTGAATATGGCTGGAATGAGCAGTTCTTC	CASSEYGWNEQFF
TRBV7-2	.	14	TRBJ1-2	.	TGTGCCAGCAGCTTAGGGTCAGCTAACTATGGCTACACCTTC	CASSLGSANYGYTF
TRBV30	TRBD1	13	TRBJ1-4	.	TGTGCCTGGCAGACAGGGCTTGGTGAAAAACTGTTTTTT	CAWQTGLGEKLFF
TRBV3-1/TRBV3-2	.	13	TRBJ2-5	.	TGTGCCAGCAACTCTGGGAGGTCCGAGACCCAGTACTTC	CASNSGRSETQYF
TRBV5-5	.	14	TRBJ1-1	.	TGTGCCAGCAGCTTGGCGGCTGGAGTGACTGAAGCTTTCTTT	CASSLAAGVTEAFF
TRBV7-9	TRBD1	14	TRBJ2-7	once	TGTGCCAGCAGCGACAGGGGACAGGGGCAGGTGCAGTACTTC	CASSDRGQGQVQYF
TRBV14	TRBD2	15	TRBJ2-6	few	TGTGCCAGCAGCCCACGGGGGGCTGGGGCCAACGTCCTGACTTTC	CASSPRGAGANVLTF
TRBV6-1	TRBD1	16	TRBJ2-1	.	TGTGCCAGCAGTGAAGTCACGGGACAGAGTTACAATGAGCAGTTCTTC	CASSEVTGQSYNEQFF
TRBV20-1	.	14	TRBJ1-3	.	TGCAGTGCTAGTGATCCGAGCTCTGGAAACACCATATATTTT	CSASDPSSGNTIYF
TRBV2	.	13	TRBJ1-2	.	TGTGCCAGCAGTGGACAGGACCCGCTTGGCTACACCTTC	CASSGQDPLGYTF
TRBV6-5	TRBD2	14	TRBJ2-1	.	TGTGCCAGCATCCCAGCGGGAGGGTACAATGAGCAGTTCTTC	CASIPAGGYNEQFF
TRBV14	TRBD2	15	TRBJ2-3	few	TGTGCCAGCAGCCTACAACTAGCGAGCACAGATACGCAGTATTTT	CASSLQLASTDTQYF
TRBV3-1/TRBV3-2	TRBD1	17	TRBJ1-3	.	TGTGCCAGCAGCCACGGGACAGAGTATTTCTCTGGAAACACCATATATTTT	CASSHGTEYFSGNTIYF
TRBV21-1	.	15	TRBJ2-6	.	TGTGCCAGCAGCAAACAGGGAACTGGGGCCAACGTCCTGACTTTC	CASSKQGTGANVLTF
TRBV5-1	.	15	TRBJ2-1	few	TGCGCCAGCAGCTTGGAAGGGGGCTCCTACAATGAGCAGTTCTTC	CASSLEGGSYNEQFF
TRBV7-2	TRBD1	14	TRBJ2-7	.	TGTGCCAGCAGCTTCGGACAGGTCTCCTACGAGCAGTACTTC	CASSFGQVSYEQYF
TRBV9	.	14	TRBJ2-5	.	TGTGCCAGCAGCGTAGGCGGGGAACAAGAGACCCAGTACTTC	CASSVGGEQETQYF
TRBV12-2	.	17	TRBJ2-3	.	TGTGCAAGTCGCCCCCTGAGGGGACTAGCGGTCACAGATACGCAGTATTTT	CASRPLRGLAVTDTQYF
TRBV6-5	.	13	TRBJ2-3	.	TGTGCCAGCAGGGAGGATTTACTAGATACGCAGTATTTT	CASREDLLDTQYF
TRBV6-2/TRBV6-3	.	14	TRBJ2-7	.	TGTGCCAGCAGTTACGCTAGCGAAGTCTACGAGCAGTACTTC	CASSYASEVYEQYF